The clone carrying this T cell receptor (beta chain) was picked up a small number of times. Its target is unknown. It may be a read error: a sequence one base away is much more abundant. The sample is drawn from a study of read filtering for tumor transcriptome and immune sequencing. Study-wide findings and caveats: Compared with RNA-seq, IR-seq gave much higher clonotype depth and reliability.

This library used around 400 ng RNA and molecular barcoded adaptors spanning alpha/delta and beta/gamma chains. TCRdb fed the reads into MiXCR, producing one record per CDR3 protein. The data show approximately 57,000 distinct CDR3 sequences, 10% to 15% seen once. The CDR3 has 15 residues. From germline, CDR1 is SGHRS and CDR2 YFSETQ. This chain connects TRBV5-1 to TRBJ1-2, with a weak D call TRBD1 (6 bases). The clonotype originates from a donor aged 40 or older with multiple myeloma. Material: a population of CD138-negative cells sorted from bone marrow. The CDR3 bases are TGCGCCAGCAGCCAGGGGAATCTTATATGGTATGACTACACCTTC. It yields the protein CASSQGNLIWYDYTF.